The clone carrying this TCR beta chain showed up many times. Its cognate antigen is unknown. TCRdb reprocessed the 5' RACE reads via MiXCR and lists one record per CDR3 protein. The table shows 40,000 to 60,000 distinct CDR3 sequences, with 9.3% occurring only once. This record comes from a study of T-cell memory formation after mild COVID-19. Study in general: Largely, the TCR clusters proved donor specific. General study findings and limits: CD4+ bias marked clones expanding day 15 to 37, unlike balanced contracting clones. Some clones that responded turned up in pre-infection memory, which suggests that cross-reactive memory joined in. Those CD4+ clones that contracted were mainly in CM and EM (CD8+ ones in EMRA).

The sample taken for sequencing was PBMCs or a T cell subset sorted from them (not recorded which). The clonotype was recovered from an adult woman who had mild COVID-19 (a few samples of this study predate the infection). Cell type and time point are not known.

CDR3 amino acids: CAWSVGDLDTDTQYF. The CDR3 coding sequence is TGTGCCTGGAGCGTAGGGGACTTAGACACAGATACGCAGTATTTT. This sequence joins TRBV30 and TRBJ2-3, with a weak D call TRBD2 (6 bases). The V gene lost 3 bases and the J gene lost 2 bases, with 15 bases spanning the gap. There are 15 residues in the CDR3. CDR1 is GTSNPN, CDR2 SVGIG, per germline (reference sequence).